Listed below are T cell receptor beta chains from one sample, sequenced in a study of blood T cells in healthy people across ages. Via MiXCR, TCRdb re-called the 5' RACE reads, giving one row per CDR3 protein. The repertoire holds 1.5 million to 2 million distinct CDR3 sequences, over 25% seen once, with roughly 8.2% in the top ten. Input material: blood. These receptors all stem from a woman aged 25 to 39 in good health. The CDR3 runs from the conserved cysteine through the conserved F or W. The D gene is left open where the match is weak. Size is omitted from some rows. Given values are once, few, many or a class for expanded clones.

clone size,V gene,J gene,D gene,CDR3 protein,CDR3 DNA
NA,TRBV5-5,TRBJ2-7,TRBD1,CASSLNSGTGFSYEQYF,TGTGCCAGCAGCCTAAACTCCGGGACAGGGTTCTCCTACGAGCAGTACTTC
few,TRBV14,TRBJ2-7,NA,CASSQGQTFYEQYF,TGTGCCAGCAGCCAAGGGCAGACCTTCTACGAGCAGTACTTC
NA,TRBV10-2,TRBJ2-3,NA,CASDEGGFSKDTQYF,TGCGCCAGCGACGAGGGGGGCTTTAGCAAAGATACGCAGTATTTT
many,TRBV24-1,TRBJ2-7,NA,CATSDQQSSVLEQYF,TGTGCCACCAGTGACCAACAGTCATCGGTCCTCGAGCAGTACTTC
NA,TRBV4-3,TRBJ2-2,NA,CASSQEAGPAPGELFF,TGCGCCAGCAGCCAAGAGGCGGGGCCAGCCCCCGGGGAGCTGTTTTTT
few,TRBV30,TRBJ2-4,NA,CAWSVKAKNIQYF,TGTGCCTGGAGTGTGAAAGCCAAAAACATTCAGTACTTC
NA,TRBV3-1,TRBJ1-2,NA,CASSQEGGLAGYTF,TGTGCCAGCAGCCAAGAGGGGGGACTGGCTGGCTACACCTTC
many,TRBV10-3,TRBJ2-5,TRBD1,CAISETGAHQETQYF,TGTGCCATCAGTGAGACAGGGGCACACCAAGAGACCCAGTACTTC
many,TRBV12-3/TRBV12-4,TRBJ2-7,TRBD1,CASRLGQGRVYEQYF,TGTGCCAGCAGATTAGGACAGGGAAGAGTCTACGAGCAGTACTTC
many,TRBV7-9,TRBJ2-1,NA,CASSGPALSYNEQFF,TGTGCCAGCAGCGGCCCAGCCCTCTCCTACAATGAGCAGTTCTTC
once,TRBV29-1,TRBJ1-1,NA,CSSTPTGILIEVFF,TGCAGCTCCACCCCCACAGGCATCTTGATTGAAGTTTTCTTT
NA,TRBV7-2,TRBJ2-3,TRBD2,CASGWGLAGGDTQYF,TGTGCCAGCGGCTGGGGACTAGCGGGAGGGGATACGCAGTATTTT
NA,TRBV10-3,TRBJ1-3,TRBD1,CAIRSHRTGDHGNTIYF,TGTGCCATCAGGTCACACCGGACAGGGGATCATGGAAACACCATATATTTT
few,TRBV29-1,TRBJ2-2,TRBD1,CSVLGTDNTGELFF,TGCAGCGTTCTGGGGACAGACAACACCGGGGAGCTGTTTTTT
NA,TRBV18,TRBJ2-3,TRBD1,CASSLSNIGTGTMGDTQYF,TGTGCCAGCTCACTCTCGAACATCGGGACAGGGACCATGGGAGATACGCAGTATTTT
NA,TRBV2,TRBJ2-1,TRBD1,CASGGQVQSEQFF,TGTGCCAGCGGGGGACAGGTTCAGAGTGAGCAGTTCTTC
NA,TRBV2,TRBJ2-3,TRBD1,CASSDQGGTDTQYF,TGTGCCAGCAGTGACCAGGGGGGCACAGATACGCAGTATTTT
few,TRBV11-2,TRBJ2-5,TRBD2,CASSLDPGGLGKETQYF,TGTGCCAGCAGCTTAGATCCTGGGGGACTAGGGAAAGAGACCCAGTACTTC
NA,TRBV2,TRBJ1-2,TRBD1,CASPAGTGANPISGYTF,TGTGCCAGCCCCGCCGGGACAGGGGCCAACCCTATCAGCGGCTACACCTTC
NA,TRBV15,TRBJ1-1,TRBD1,CATSRGTGSMSTEAFF,TGTGCCACCAGCAGGGGGACAGGGAGCATGAGCACTGAAGCTTTCTTT
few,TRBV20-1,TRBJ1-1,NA,CSASWGRRNTEAFF,TGCAGTGCTAGCTGGGGCAGACGGAACACTGAAGCTTTCTTT
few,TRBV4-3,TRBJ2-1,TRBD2,CASSQWPGLAEFQFF,TGCGCCAGCAGCCAGTGGCCAGGACTAGCGGAATTTCAGTTCTTC
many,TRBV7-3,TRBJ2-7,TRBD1,CASSLHTTGGNEQYF,TGTGCCAGCAGCCTCCACACGACAGGGGGGAACGAGCAGTACTTC
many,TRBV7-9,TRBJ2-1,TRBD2,CASSLLLGLQINEQFF,TGTGCCAGCAGCTTATTATTGGGACTACAGATCAATGAGCAGTTCTTC
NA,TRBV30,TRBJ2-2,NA,CAWSTTRSGELFF,TGTGCCTGGAGTACCACCAGGAGCGGGGAGCTGTTTTTT
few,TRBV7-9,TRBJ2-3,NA,CASSEDTQYF,TGTGCCAGCAGCGAAGATACGCAGTATTTT
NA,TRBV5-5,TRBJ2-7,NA,CASSRECREQYF,TGTGCCAGCAGCCGGGAGTGTCGCGAGCAGTACTTC
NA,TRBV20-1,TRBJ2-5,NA,CSAGGVGETQYF,TGCAGTGCCGGCGGCGTTGGAGAGACCCAGTACTTC
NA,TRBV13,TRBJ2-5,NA,CASSSAGARGQYF,TGTGCCAGCAGCTCGGCGGGGGCGAGGGGGCAGTACTTC
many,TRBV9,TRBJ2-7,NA,CASSVEQGAYEQYF,TGTGCCAGCAGCGTAGAACAGGGAGCCTACGAGCAGTACTTC
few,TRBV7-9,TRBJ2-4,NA,CASSGGGGTKNIQYF,TGTGCCAGCAGCGGCGGAGGGGGGACCAAAAACATTCAGTACTTC
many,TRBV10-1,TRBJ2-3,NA,CASSEITTDTQYF,TGCGCCAGCAGTGAAATAACCACAGATACGCAGTATTTT
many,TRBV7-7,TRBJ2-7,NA,CASSAGTSSSYEQYF,TGTGCCAGCAGCGCCGGGACATCGAGCTCCTACGAGCAGTACTTC
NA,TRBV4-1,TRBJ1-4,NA,CASSPRGGGENEKLFF,TGCGCCAGCAGCCCACGGGGGGGGGGAGAAAACGAAAAACTGTTTTTT
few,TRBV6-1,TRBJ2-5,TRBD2,CASSELGGRGEQYF,TGTGCCAGCAGTGAACTTGGCGGGAGAGGTGAGCAGTACTTC
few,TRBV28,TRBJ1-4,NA,CASSFISNEKLFF,TGTGCCAGCAGTTTCATCAGTAATGAAAAACTGTTTTTT
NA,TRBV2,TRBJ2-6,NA,CASTMSSGANVLTF,TGTGCCAGCACCATGAGCTCTGGGGCCAACGTCCTGACTTTC
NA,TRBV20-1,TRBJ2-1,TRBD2,CSARGREAGEQFF,TGCAGTGCGCGCGGGCGGGAGGCTGGTGAGCAGTTCTTC
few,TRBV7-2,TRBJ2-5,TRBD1,CASSAPTGLGETQYF,TGTGCCAGCAGCGCACCGACAGGGTTGGGGGAGACCCAGTACTTC
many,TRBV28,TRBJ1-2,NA,CASSTDTYNYGYTF,TGTGCCAGCAGTACCGACACATATAACTATGGCTACACCTTC
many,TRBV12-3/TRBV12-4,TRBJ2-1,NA,CASRGRYNEQFF,TGTGCCAGCAGGGGCAGATACAATGAGCAGTTCTTC
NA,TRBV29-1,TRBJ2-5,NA,CSARTIQGETQYF,TGCAGCGCGCGGACTATCCAGGGTGAGACCCAGTACTTC
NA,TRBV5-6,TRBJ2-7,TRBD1,CASSLATGRGEQYF,TGTGCCAGCAGCCTTGCGACAGGGCGAGGCGAGCAGTACTTC
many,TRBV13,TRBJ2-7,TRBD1,CASSSTPGFTGTGPYEQYF,TGTGCCAGCAGCTCAACCCCAGGCTTTACCGGGACAGGGCCCTACGAGCAGTACTTC
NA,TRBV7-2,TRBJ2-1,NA,CASSLESATNEQFF,TGTGCCAGCAGCTTAGAGTCGGCGACCAATGAGCAGTTCTTC
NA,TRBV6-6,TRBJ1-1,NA,CASSAGGGTEAFF,TGTGCCAGCAGTGCGGGTGGGGGCACTGAAGCTTTCTTT
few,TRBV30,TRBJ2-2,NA,CAWTRDDRGGELFF,TGTGCCTGGACAAGGGACGATCGTGGGGGGGAGCTGTTTTTT
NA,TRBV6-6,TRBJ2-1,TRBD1,CASSTARTGVYNEQFF,TGTGCCAGCAGTACCGCCCGGACAGGGGTATACAATGAGCAGTTCTTC
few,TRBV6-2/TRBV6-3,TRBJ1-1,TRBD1,CASITRQGVRRNTEAFF,TGTGCCAGCATCACTAGACAGGGGGTCCGTCGGAACACTGAAGCTTTCTTT
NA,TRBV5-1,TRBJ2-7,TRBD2,CASRTAGESDEQYF,TGCGCCAGTCGGACGGCGGGAGAATCTGACGAGCAGTACTTC
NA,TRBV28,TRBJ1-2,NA,CASRGDSYYGYTF,TGTGCCAGCAGGGGGGACTCCTACTATGGCTACACCTTC
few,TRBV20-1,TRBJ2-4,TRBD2,CSAREIGTNYNEQYF,TGCAGTGCTAGAGAGATTGGGACTAACTACAATGAGCAGTACTTC
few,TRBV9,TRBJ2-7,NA,CASSVRQASVDEQYF,TGTGCCAGCAGCGTCCGACAGGCCTCGGTAGACGAGCAGTACTTC